This T cell receptor (beta chain) was sequenced for a study of early stage breast cancer tumors. Study overall: Of 15 to 20 invasive breast tumors, about a dozen were hormone receptor-positive, HER2-negative.

The repertoire was sequenced with immunoSEQ multiplex PCR; TCRdb's copy has only in-frame clones and lacks some. The sample records tens of thousands of clones, over 75% being singletons. CDR1 is SGDLS and CDR2 is YYNGEE in the germline V gene. The ends were cut back, 4 bases at V and 1 base at J, with 18 bases in the middle. The CDR3 is made up of 16 amino acids. A few counts support this clone. Sequences were obtained from blood. This receptor was obtained from a person aged 35 to 50 with breast cancer. V usage is TRBV9 and J usage is TRBJ2-7; D gene ambiguous. The CDR3 DNA sequence: TGTGCCAGCAGCAAGGACGCTCAGGCTAGGTCCTACGAGCAGTACTTC. Its protein is CASSKDAQARSYEQYF. The full variable domain, with the rest looked up from reference TRBV9 and TRBJ2-7, is DSGVTQTPKHLITATGQRVTLRCSPRSGDLSVYWYQQSLDQGLQFLIQYYNGEERAKGNILERFSAQQFPDLHSELNLSSLELGDSALYFCASSKDAQARSYEQYFGPGTRLTVT.